This TCR beta chain emerged from a study of shared clonotypes between healthy human individuals. Regarding the study as a whole: Rarefaction showed sorted-subset sequencing was incomplete despite large depth.

Details on this clone: Antigen specificity is unknown.

Sorted-subset replicate PCR reactions contained roughly 200 ng DNA, corresponding to some 29,000 T cell genomes. Sequencing was performed with immunoSEQ multiplex PCR; in TCRdb, only in-frame clones are kept and a portion is missing. The sample lists around 700,000 clones; 60% to 75% were seen once. CDR1 and CDR2 (germline): SGDLS, YYNGEE. V lost 3 bases and J lost 6, with 18 bases in between. The CDR3 has 15 residues. Those who donated were healthy HIV-negative adults, with no recent acute infections or vaccinations reported. There were only Caucasian adults among the donors, and all lived in Nashville, Tennessee.

The V call is TRBV9, the J call TRBJ1-2; tentative D call: TRBD1 (5 bases). Sequenced material: memory CD4+ T cells sorted from blood. Regarding subset: CD45RA-negative fraction. The sequence was collected from a woman aged 30 to 39 in good health. In DNA, the CDR3 is TGTGCCAGCAGCGGGGGACCAGCCAGGGCGGATGGCTACACCTTC. Translated, it gives CASSGGPARADGYTF.